Listed below are T cell receptor beta chains from one sample, sequenced in a study of OX40 agonist ivuxolimab in advanced cancers. Sequencing used immunoSEQ multiplex PCR; TCRdb keeps in-frame clones, though not all of them. The sample comprises some 14,000 clones, 50% to 75% of which are singletons, and approximately 8.4% rests with the top ten. Sequences were derived from CD4+ or CD8+ T cells sorted from blood, sampled in a trial of the OX40 agonist ivuxolimab. These receptors came from an adult with an advanced solid tumor such as melanoma, head and neck, liver or kidney cancer. The CDR3 runs from the conserved cysteine through the conserved F or W. A D gene is named only where the DNA matches it firmly. Size tells how often a clone was seen (once, few, many) or the class of an expanded clone, and some rows leave it out.

V	D	J	size	CDR3	DNA
TRBV4-2	NA	TRBJ2-7	NA	CASSQPGSYEQYF	TGTGCCAGCAGCCAACCAGGAAGTTACGAGCAGTACTTC
TRBV7-9	NA	TRBJ1-2	NA	CASSQDRYYGYTF	TGTGCCAGCAGCCAGGACAGATACTATGGCTACACCTTC
TRBV9	TRBD1	TRBJ2-1	NA	CASSVEGQAYNEQFF	TGTGCCAGCAGCGTAGAGGGACAGGCCTACAATGAGCAGTTCTTC
TRBV28	NA	TRBJ2-7	NA	CASSFEGGGYEQYF	TGTGCCAGCAGTTTCGAGGGGGGCGGCTACGAGCAGTACTTC
TRBV7-6	NA	TRBJ2-7	NA	CASSRGRIYEQYF	TGTGCCAGCAGCCGCGGACGGATCTACGAGCAGTACTTC
TRBV11-2	NA	TRBJ1-2	NA	CASSLVIGGQGYTF	TGTGCCAGCAGCTTAGTTATCGGGGGGCAAGGCTACACCTTC
TRBV30	NA	TRBJ2-3	NA	CAWTGAATDTQYF	TGTGCCTGGACAGGGGCCGCCACAGATACGCAGTATTTT
TRBV28	NA	TRBJ2-1	NA	CASSLWGGDEQFF	TGTGCCAGCAGTTTATGGGGAGGCGATGAGCAGTTCTTC
TRBV11-2	NA	TRBJ2-3	NA	CASSPPLAGFGDTQYF	TGTGCCAGCAGCCCCCCCCTCGCCGGCTTCGGGGATACGCAGTATTTT
TRBV7-6	NA	TRBJ1-1	once	CASSLATGRGENTEAFF	TGTGCCAGCAGCTTAGCGACGGGTAGGGGTGAAAACACTGAAGCTTTCTTT
TRBV19	NA	TRBJ2-3	few	CASSGVQVTDTQYF	TGTGCCAGTAGTGGGGTTCAAGTAACAGATACGCAGTATTTT
TRBV5-5	NA	TRBJ2-7	few	CASSWGAGLPYEQYF	TGTGCCAGCAGCTGGGGGGCAGGGTTACCCTACGAGCAGTACTTC
TRBV6-6	NA	TRBJ2-2	few	CASSREGGELFF	TGTGCCAGCAGTCGCGAGGGCGGGGAGCTGTTTTTT
TRBV19	TRBD1	TRBJ1-5	NA	CASTLGQGPNQPQHF	TGTGCCAGTACTTTGGGACAGGGGCCCAATCAGCCCCAGCATTTT
TRBV11-2	NA	TRBJ2-7	NA	CASSLFGVPHEQYF	TGTGCCAGCAGCTTATTCGGGGTCCCTCACGAGCAGTACTTC
TRBV30	NA	TRBJ2-7	few	CAWSVRLYEQYF	TGTGCCTGGAGTGTACGGCTCTACGAGCAGTACTTC
TRBV2	NA	TRBJ2-2	NA	CASSESLGAGELFF	TGTGCCAGCAGTGAGTCTCTGGGAGCCGGGGAGCTGTTTTTT
TRBV5-4	TRBD1	TRBJ2-5	NA	CASSRTGGLQETQYF	TGTGCCAGCAGCCGGACAGGGGGGTTGCAAGAGACCCAGTACTTC
TRBV19	TRBD1	TRBJ2-1	NA	CASSPSGQAIYNEQFF	TGTGCCAGTAGTCCCTCGGGACAGGCGATCTACAATGAGCAGTTCTTC
TRBV15	NA	TRBJ2-7	NA	CATSSYKAYEQYF	TGTGCCACCAGCAGCTACAAGGCCTACGAGCAGTACTTC
TRBV7-2	NA	TRBJ1-6	NA	CAAAELDSYNSPLHF	TGTGCAGCAGCGGAGTTAGACTCCTATAATTCACCCCTCCACTTT
TRBV7-9	NA	TRBJ2-6	NA	CASSAVAYHQSRSNVLTF	TGTGCCAGCAGCGCGGTCGCATACCATCAAAGTCGGTCCAACGTCCTGACTTTC
TRBV5-5	TRBD1	TRBJ2-1	NA	CASSGDSPRNEQFF	TGTGCCAGCAGCGGGGACAGTCCTCGCAATGAGCAGTTCTTC
TRBV29-1	NA	TRBJ1-1	few	CSVVTGNTEAFF	TGCAGCGTCGTGACAGGGAACACTGAAGCTTTCTTT
TRBV6-1	NA	TRBJ2-7	few	CASTLRGRGSYEQYF	TGTGCCAGCACCTTACGGGGACGAGGGTCCTACGAGCAGTACTTC
TRBV30	TRBD2	TRBJ2-1	NA	CAWSVMGGSEQFF	TGTGCCTGGAGTGTTATGGGAGGGAGTGAGCAGTTCTTC
TRBV13	NA	TRBJ2-2	NA	CASSLRTGELFF	TGTGCCAGCAGCTTACGAACCGGGGAGCTGTTTTTT
TRBV11-1	NA	TRBJ2-5	NA	CASSLEETQYF	TGTGCCAGCAGCTTAGAGGAGACCCAGTACTTC
TRBV28	TRBD2	TRBJ2-3	NA	CASREAGASTDTQYF	TGTGCCAGCAGGGAAGCGGGGGCTAGCACAGATACGCAGTATTTT
TRBV6-1	NA	TRBJ2-7	NA	CASSFGDEQYF	TGTGCCAGCAGTTTTGGCGACGAGCAGTACTTC
TRBV27	NA	TRBJ2-7	NA	CASTRNGQTYEQYF	TGTGCCAGCACCCGAAATGGGCAGACCTACGAGCAGTACTTC
TRBV6-6	TRBD1	TRBJ1-6	NA	CASSEQGPYNSPLHF	TGTGCCAGCAGCGAACAGGGGCCCTATAATTCACCCCTCCACTTT
TRBV4-1	TRBD1	TRBJ1-5	NA	CASSRGTGVNQPQHF	TGCGCCAGCAGCCGAGGGACAGGAGTTAATCAGCCCCAGCATTTT
TRBV7-2	TRBD1	TRBJ1-2	NA	CASSPTGGNTYGYTF	TGTGCCAGCAGCCCAACAGGGGGGAATACCTATGGCTACACCTTC
TRBV6-5	TRBD1	TRBJ2-2	NA	CASRSDREGTGELFF	TGTGCCAGCAGGTCAGACAGGGAAGGCACCGGGGAGCTGTTTTTT
TRBV5-6	NA	TRBJ1-6	NA	CASSLPGTRAPLHF	TGTGCCAGCAGCTTGCCCGGGACAAGGGCGCCCCTCCACTTT
TRBV7-9	TRBD1	TRBJ1-2	NA	CASSHGTGGGYGYTF	TGCGCCAGCAGCCATGGGACAGGGGGCGGCTATGGCTACACCTTC
TRBV15	NA	TRBJ1-6	NA	CATSGPPGRIDSPLHF	TGTGCCACCAGCGGTCCTCCGGGGAGGATTGATTCACCCCTCCACTTT
TRBV4-1	NA	TRBJ2-5	NA	CASSQTSSIGETQYF	TGCGCCAGCAGCCAAACATCGAGTATCGGGGAGACCCAGTACTTC
TRBV4-1	NA	TRBJ1-5	few	CASSIGGNQPQHF	TGCGCCAGCAGTATAGGGGGCAATCAGCCCCAGCATTTT
TRBV5-5	TRBD1	TRBJ1-2	NA	CASSSQTGDGYTF	TGTGCCAGCAGCAGTCAAACAGGGGACGGCTACACCTTC
TRBV19	TRBD1	TRBJ2-2	NA	CASSIGDRGTGELFF	TGTGCCAGTAGTATTGGGGACAGGGGAACCGGGGAGCTGTTTTTT
TRBV19	NA	TRBJ2-3	NA	CASSIIHTDTQYF	TGTGCCAGTAGTATTATCCACACAGATACGCAGTATTTT
TRBV28	TRBD1	TRBJ2-5	NA	CASSLLGGTGIGETQYF	TGTGCCAGCAGTTTATTAGGCGGGACAGGGATCGGGGAGACCCAGTACTTC
TRBV7-8	NA	TRBJ2-7	medium-sized	CASSGGSSYEQYF	TGTGCCAGCAGCGGCGGGTCCTCCTACGAGCAGTACTTC
TRBV30	NA	TRBJ1-4	NA	CAWSQGVNEKLFF	TGTGCCTGGAGTCAAGGAGTTAATGAAAAACTGTTTTTT
TRBV5-1	NA	TRBJ2-3	few	CASSSRRSTDTQYF	TGCGCCAGCAGCTCTAGACGGTCCACAGATACGCAGTATTTT